Below, one T cell receptor beta chain is given with its context. Antigen: not known. This entry belongs to a study of T cells in Graves' hyperthyroidism and ophthalmopathy. The CDR3 runs to 15 residues. Trimming left V 2 bases short and J 0 bases short, with 8 bases between. Germline assignment: CDR1 MDHEN and CDR2 SYDVKM. RNA transcripts gave rise to amplified TCR beta CDR3 regions. First-round RT-PCR of the TCR CDR3 relied on the HTBI primer set. TCRdb itself ran the multiplex PCR reads through MiXCR, one entry per CDR3 protein. This table has 250,000 to 400,000 distinct CDR3 sequences, roughly 15% appearing once. Uncontrolled infection, other autoimmune disease, pregnancy or lactation excluded patients. The diagnostic basis comprised clinical symptoms, serum thyroxine and TRAb, thyroid ultrasound and orbital computed tomography. Whole-study findings and limits: Prediction of ophthalmopathy progression came a median around 6 months pre-onset.

This chain links TRBV28 with TRBJ2-1; D uncertain. The receptor comes from a woman in her thirties or forties with Graves' ophthalmopathy. The material sequenced was blood. The CDR3 sequence is CASSLSGISYNEQFF. The CDR3 coding sequence is TGTGCCAGCAGTTTAAGTGGGATCTCCTACAATGAGCAGTTCTTC.